This TCR beta chain was obtained from a study of synovial regulatory T cells in juvenile arthritis. Findings of the study overall: Blood Treg cells that were inflammation-associated showed lower TCR diversity than other blood Treg cells. Synovial Tregs shared more CDR3 sequences with iaTregs than other blood Tregs. Across patients, iaTreg TCR repertoires were mostly private, partly shared with synovial Teff and blood CPL.

Clones were sequenced by immunoSEQ multiplex PCR, and TCRdb holds only the in-frame ones, with some missing. Its table lists roughly 10,000 clones. Remarks on this clone: What it binds is not known.

The roughly 11 donors had active juvenile idiopathic arthritis, with 3 polyarticular and 8 oligoarticular cases. This receptor was taken from a donor younger than 30 with juvenile idiopathic arthritis. The sample taken for sequencing was Treg cells from blood. The subset denotes: remaining (HLA-DR-negative) circulating blood Treg cells.

CDR3 protein: CASSPGQGTNYGYTF. The rearrangement joins TRBV7-2 to TRBJ1-2; as DNA is missing, the TRBD1 call by TCRdb cannot be tested. This CDR3 spans 15 amino acids. No DNA was logged. Germline CDR1 is SGHTA and CDR2 is FQGNSA.